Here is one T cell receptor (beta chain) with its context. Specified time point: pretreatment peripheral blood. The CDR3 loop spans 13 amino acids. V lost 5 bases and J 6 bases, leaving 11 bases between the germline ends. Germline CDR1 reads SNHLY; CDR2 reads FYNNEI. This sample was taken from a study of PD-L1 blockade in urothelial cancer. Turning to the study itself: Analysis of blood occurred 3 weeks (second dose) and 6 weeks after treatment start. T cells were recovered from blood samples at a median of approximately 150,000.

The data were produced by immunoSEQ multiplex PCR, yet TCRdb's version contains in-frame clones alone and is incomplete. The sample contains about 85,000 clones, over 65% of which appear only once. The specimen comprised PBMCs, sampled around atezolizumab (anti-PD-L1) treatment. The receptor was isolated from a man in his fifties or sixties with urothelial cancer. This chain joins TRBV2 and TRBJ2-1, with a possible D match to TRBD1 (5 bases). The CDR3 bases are TGTGCCAGCAGTATTGGACATGCCAATGAGCAGTTCTTC. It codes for CASSIGHANEQFF.